One sample yielded the 25 T cell receptor beta chains listed below, sequenced in a study of T cell responses to AZD1222 COVID-19 vaccine (dated by TCRdb to the early 2020s). To prepare the library, the immunoSEQ multiplex PCR assay was applied. Here the immuneACCESS table is served through TCRdb, limited to in-frame sequences with V and J called. Missing clones are a known gap in these copies; in checked studies unresolved V genes cover under half, and the rest lacks a known reason. The sample table records approximately 210,000 clones; about 94% of these occur just once. Together, the top ten hold 1.7% of the sample. According to the study, the label for this sample's time point signals: about 28 days (+/-7) after the second vaccine dose. Explained via the paper, the treatment or condition label denotes: meningococcal conjugate vaccine given as trial control. The specimen comprised peripheral blood, sampled 28 days after the second dose of the MenACWY control vaccine. The receptors here all came from an adult who received the MenACWY meningococcal vaccine as a control.

A single count supports this clone. This chain uses TRBV4-1 with TRBJ2-2; possible D gene TRBD2, 5 bases. Looked up from germline, CDR1 is MGHRA and CDR2 is YSYEKL. V was trimmed by 3 bases and J by 5 bases, leaving 7 bases between them. This CDR3 contains 13 residues. In nucleotides, the CDR3 is TGCGCCAGCAGCCAGGAGGTGACCGGGGAGCTGTTTTTT. The encoded protein is CASSQEVTGELFF.

The rearrangement links TRBV14 to TRBJ2-3; weak D call: TRBD2 (6 bases). Trimming removed 0 bases from V and 5 bases from J, with 9 bases in between. This CDR3 is built from 14 residues. CDR1 is SGHDN, CDR2 FVKESK, per germline. CDR3 sequence: CASSQDVGLDTQYF. DNA of the CDR3: TGTGCCAGCAGCCAAGATGTGGGACTAGATACGCAGTATTTT.

The chain carries TRBV28 and TRBJ2-7; tentatively, D is TRBD2 (5 bases). V was cut by 3 bases and J by 5 bases, with 14 bases left in between. Germline-derived CDR1 and CDR2 are MDHEN and SYDVKM. This CDR3 is built from 14 residues. CDR3 nucleotides: TGTGCCAGCAGTTTTCGAGGGTTTATCGACGAGCAGTACTTC. It is translated as CASSFRGFIDEQYF.

The rearrangement links TRBV27 to TRBJ2-1, with 9 nucleotides matching TRBD2. Germline lookup yields CDR1 MNHEY and CDR2 SMNVEV (reference sequence). The CDR3 spans 15 residues. Unmatched junction bases numbered 4, after V lost 0 bases and J lost 7 bases. The DNA of the CDR3 is TGTGCCAGCAGTTTATCCCTAGCGGGGAGGAATGAGCAGTTCTTC. This codes for CASSLSLAGRNEQFF.

The V and J genes are TRBV11-1 and TRBJ2-1, with D hard to call. The CDR3 totals 13 residues. Deletions cut 5 bases from V and 7 bases from J, with 12 bases between. Germline V lookup: CDR1 SGHAT, CDR2 FQDESV (reference sequence). CDR3 DNA: TGTGCCAGCAGCGTGAGTGAAAGGAATGAGCAGTTCTTC. This encodes CASSVSERNEQFF.

V is TRBV18 and J is TRBJ2-7, with D hard to call. The V end lost 6 bases, the J end lost 3 bases, and 15 bases lay between the germline ends. CDR1 is KGHSH, CDR2 LQKENI, per germline. The CDR3 length is 14 residues. CDR3 sequence: CASSPPGLGYEQYF. CDR3 nucleotides: TGTGCCAGCTCTCCTCCCGGCCTCGGCTACGAGCAGTACTTC.

The chain has TRBV14 and TRBJ1-1; a weak D match, TRBD1 (6 bases). CDR3 size: 15 residues. With 1 base removed from V and 1 base from J, the gap between germline ends came to 10 bases. Germline CDR1 SGHDN, CDR2 FVKESK. The DNA of the CDR3 is TGTGCCAGCAGCCAAGGCCTGGGGGCGAACACTGAAGCTTTCTTT. This sequence encodes CASSQGLGANTEAFF.

This clone was seen a single time. The V and J genes are TRBV6-2 or TRBV6-3 and TRBJ2-1; 14 bases map to TRBD2. The germline CDR1 and CDR2 sequences are MNHEY and SVGEGT. The CDR3 has 16 amino acids. The V and J ends lost 3 bases and 6 bases, in that order; junction bases with no gene match: 4. CDR3 protein: CASSYPGLAGGNEQFF. For the CDR3, the DNA is TGTGCCAGCAGTTATCCAGGACTAGCGGGAGGCAATGAGCAGTTCTTC.

This chain connects TRBV15 to TRBJ2-3; D gene unclear. Germline CDR1 and CDR2: LNHNV and YYDKDF (reference sequence). V was pared by 5 bases and J by 4 bases, with 16 bases between. This CDR3 spans 15 amino acids. This CDR3 reads CATSDPLPFADTQYF. CDR3 bases: TGTGCCACCAGCGATCCATTGCCTTTTGCAGATACGCAGTATTTT.

V gene TRBV5-8 combines with J gene TRBJ2-2; D not certain. V was trimmed by 1 base and J by 2 bases, leaving 9 bases between them. The CDR3 loop spans 15 amino acids. Germline CDR1 SGHTS, CDR2 YDEGEE. CDR3 sequence: CASSLTRRNTGELFF. Written as DNA, the CDR3 is TGTGCCAGCAGCTTGACGAGGAGAAACACCGGGGAGCTGTTTTTT.

The rearrangement uses TRBV27 and TRBJ2-7, with TRBD2 identical over 10 bases. Losses at the gene ends were 5 bases for V and 2 bases for J; bases not matched to a gene: 9. The CDR3 is 16 residues long. Germline CDR1 is MNHEY and CDR2 is SMNVEV (reference sequence). The CDR3 reads CASSTHSGRTTYEQYF. Written as DNA, the CDR3 is TGTGCCAGCAGTACCCATAGCGGGAGGACCACCTACGAGCAGTACTTC.

CDR3 sequence (DNA): TGTGCCAGCAGTTACTCGTCTGATACGCAGTATTTT. Amino acid sequence: CASSYSSDTQYF. The chain employs TRBV6-5 and TRBJ2-3; D gene uncertain. Germline assignment: CDR1 MNHEY and CDR2 SVGAGI. V was clipped by 0 bases and J by 6 bases, with 4 bases between them. The CDR3 has 12 residues.

The chain links TRBV19 to TRBJ1-5, with D hard to call. V dropped 4 bases and J dropped 9 bases, with 13 bases sitting between them. Germline-derived CDR1 and CDR2 are LNHDA and SQIVND (reference sequence). The CDR3 is 13 residues long. The CDR3 nucleotides read TGTGCCAGTAGTACCATCGAGGGTGGGCCCCAGCATTTT. This gives the protein CASSTIEGGPQHF.

With respect to this clone: The same CDR3 also results from other DNA sequences found in this sample. The chain uses TRBV6-5 and TRBJ2-1, with D unresolved. Trimming removed 0 bases from V and 6 bases from J, with 3 bases in between. Per germline, CDR1 MNHEY and CDR2 SVGAGI. The CDR3 has 12 residues. CDR3 amino acids: CASSYSGNEQFF. The CDR3 DNA is TGTGCCAGCAGTTACTCTGGCAATGAGCAGTTCTTC.

The chain uses TRBV5-6 and TRBJ2-1; TRBD1 agrees at 7 bases. V gave up 6 bases and J gave up 5 bases; unmatched junction bases: 11. The CDR3 spans 15 residues. Germline V gives CDR1 SGHDT, CDR2 YYEEEE. The CDR3 DNA reads TGTGCCAGCACCACGTCGGGACAGCCTAACAATGAGCAGTTCTTC. Protein product: CASTTSGQPNNEQFF.

This chain joins TRBV5-1 and TRBJ2-3; a possible D gene is TRBD1 (6 bases). The V gene lost 3 bases and the J gene lost 2 bases, with 13 bases spanning the gap. The CDR3 spans 15 residues. CDR1 and CDR2 from the germline V gene are SGHRS and YFSETQ. CDR3 sequence reads: CASSSGGQLTDTQYF. The CDR3 DNA reads TGCGCCAGCAGCTCTGGCGGACAGCTCACAGATACGCAGTATTTT.

This rearrangement joins TRBV2 to TRBJ2-1; D is perhaps TRBD2 (6 bases). The CDR3 contains 13 residues. Germline-derived CDR1 and CDR2 are SNHLY and FYNNEI. V lost 0 bases to trimming and J lost 9 bases, with 9 bases between them. The CDR3 DNA reads TGTGCCAGCAGTGAAGCCCGACTAGGTGAGCAGTTCTTC. Encoded protein: CASSEARLGEQFF.

This sequence joins TRBV7-3 and TRBJ1-1, with TRBD1 identical over 8 bases. Germline CDR1 reads SGHTA; CDR2 reads FQGTGA. The CDR3 contains 15 residues. V lost 4 bases to trimming and J lost 0 bases; unmatched junction nucleotides: 4. The CDR3 DNA sequence: TGTGCCAGCAGCTCGACAGGGGCCATGAACACTGAAGCTTTCTTT. It encodes CASSSTGAMNTEAFF. The complete variable domain, with remaining parts taken from reference TRBV7-3 and TRBJ1-1, reads GAGVSQTPSNKVTEKGKYVELRCDPISGHTALYWYRQSLGQGPEFLIYFQGTGAADDSGLPNDRFFAVRPEGSVSTLKIQRTERGDSAVYLCASSSTGAMNTEAFFGQGTRLTVV.

This chain uses TRBV5-1 with TRBJ2-5; 10 bases are a match to TRBD1. The CDR3 extends over 17 amino acids. Germline trimming cut 0 bases from V and 0 bases from J; bases unmatched to any gene: 5. Germline assignment: CDR1 SGHRS and CDR2 YFSETQ. CDR3 coding DNA: TGCGCCAGCAGCTTGGGGGACAGGGGCGCGTACCAAGAGACCCAGTACTTC. It is translated as CASSLGDRGAYQETQYF.

This rearrangement joins TRBV6-5 to TRBJ2-1, with D possibly matching TRBD1 (7 bases). CDR1 MNHEY and CDR2 SVGAGI come from the germline V gene. This CDR3 spans 14 amino acids. V was pared by 5 bases and J by 6 bases, with 14 bases between. Here the CDR3 reads CASSQGGIINEQFF. CDR3 DNA: TGTGCCAGCAGTCAGGGGGGCATTATCAATGAGCAGTTCTTC.

V gene TRBV29-1 combines with J gene TRBJ1-1, with D hard to call. CDR3 size: 11 residues. Germline assignment: CDR1 SQVTM and CDR2 ANQGSEA. The V end was cut by 0 bases, the J end by 8 bases, with 7 bases between. The chain's CDR3 is CSVEDQREAFF. CDR3 in DNA: TGCAGCGTTGAAGATCAAAGGGAAGCTTTCTTT.

This chain uses TRBV28 with TRBJ1-4; 7 nucleotides agree with TRBD1. CDR3 length: 16 residues. Germline CDR1 is MDHEN and CDR2 is SYDVKM. Trimming cost V 5 bases and J 0 bases; bases outside gene matches: 6. Here the CDR3 DNA reads TGTGCCAGCAGTGCTCTCGGACAGGCAACTAATGAAAAACTGTTTTTT. This gives the protein CASSALGQATNEKLFF.

J is TRBJ1-1 and V is TRBV5-6; the D gene is possibly TRBD1 (5 bases). The V end lost 0 bases, the J end lost 4 bases, and 10 bases lay between the germline ends. The CDR3 has 14 residues. Germline assignment: CDR1 SGHDT and CDR2 YYEEEE. CDR3 sequence reads: CASSLVGVITEAFF. Here the CDR3 DNA reads TGTGCCAGCAGCTTGGTAGGGGTCATCACTGAAGCTTTCTTT.

The V call is TRBV5-6, the J call TRBJ2-7; TRBD1 matches 8 bases. Trimming cost V 3 bases and J 5 bases; bases outside gene matches: 7. CDR1 is SGHDT, CDR2 YYEEEE, per germline. The CDR3 loop spans 14 amino acids. This CDR3 reads CASSSGQGGDEQYF. CDR3 in DNA: TGTGCCAGCAGCTCCGGACAGGGCGGGGACGAGCAGTACTTC. Full variable domain (remainder filled in from reference TRBV5-6 and TRBJ2-7): DAGVTQSPTHLIKTRGQQVTLRCSPKSGHDTVSWYQQALGQGPQFIFQYYEEEERQRGNFPDRFSGHQFPNYSSELNVNALLLGDSALYLCASSSGQGGDEQYFGPGTRLTVT.

V is TRBV30 and J is TRBJ2-2; D unclear. CDR1 and CDR2 from the germline V gene are GTSNPN and SVGIG (reference sequence). The CDR3 extends over 12 amino acids. V was trimmed by 1 base and J by 6 bases, leaving 6 bases between them. The CDR3 nucleotides read TGTGCCTGGAGTGAAATATCCGGGGAGCTGTTTTTT. It encodes CAWSEISGELFF.